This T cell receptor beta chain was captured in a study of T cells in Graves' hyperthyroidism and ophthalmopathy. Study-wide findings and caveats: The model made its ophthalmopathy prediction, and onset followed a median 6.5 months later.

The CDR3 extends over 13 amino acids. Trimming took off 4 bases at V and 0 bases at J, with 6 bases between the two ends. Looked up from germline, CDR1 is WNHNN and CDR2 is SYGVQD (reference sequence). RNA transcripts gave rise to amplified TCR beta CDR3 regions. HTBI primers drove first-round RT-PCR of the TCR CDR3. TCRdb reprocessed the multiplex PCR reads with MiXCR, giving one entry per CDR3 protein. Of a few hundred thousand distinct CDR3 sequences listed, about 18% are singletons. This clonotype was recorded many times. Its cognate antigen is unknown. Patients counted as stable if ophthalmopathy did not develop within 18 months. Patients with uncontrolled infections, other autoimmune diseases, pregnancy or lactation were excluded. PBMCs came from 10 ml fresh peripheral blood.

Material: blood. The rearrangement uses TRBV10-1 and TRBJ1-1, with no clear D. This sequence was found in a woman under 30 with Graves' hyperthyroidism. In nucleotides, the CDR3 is TGCGCCAGCAGTGGAGAGATGAACACTGAAGCTTTCTTT. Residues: CASSGEMNTEAFF.